The 27 T cell receptor beta chains below come from one sample, sequenced in a study of cytomegalovirus exposure and HLA in healthy donors. The PCR ran on 60 Vbeta and 13 Jbeta primers. Some clones are missing from TCRdb's copy, which holds only in-frame ones; the method was immunoSEQ multiplex PCR. The data hold 95,000 to 150,000 clones, with around three quarters observed a single time. Sequencing was performed on PBMCs. The receptors shown here come from a human donor in good health.

This rearrangement joins TRBV15 to TRBJ1-1; 8 bases are shared with TRBD1. CDR3 length: 17 residues. CDR1 and CDR2 (germline): LNHNV, YYDKDF (reference sequence). The V gene end was trimmed by 1 base and the J gene end by 4 bases; junction bases not matched to a gene: 11. CDR3: CATSRGGGQGASTEAFF. For the CDR3, the DNA is TGTGCCACCAGCAGAGGGGGGGGGCAGGGGGCCAGCACTGAAGCTTTCTTT.

The chain combines TRBV11-2 with TRBJ2-7, with 8 bases matching TRBD1. There are 16 residues in the CDR3. J was trimmed by 0 bases and V by 6 bases; bases with no gene match: 10. Germline V gene sequence: CDR1 SGHAT, CDR2 FQNNGV. In DNA, the CDR3 is TGTGCCAGCAGGCCGAGACAGGGGTTGGGCTCCTACGAGCAGTACTTC. As protein: CASRPRQGLGSYEQYF.

This clone showed up just a few times. The V gene is TRBV20-1, the J gene TRBJ2-7, with D maybe TRBD1 (5 bases). The V end was cut by 6 bases, the J end by 5 bases, with 11 bases between. The CDR3 consists of 11 residues. Germline lookup yields CDR1 DFQATT and CDR2 SNEGSKA (reference sequence). For the CDR3, the DNA is TGCAGTGCCACAGGTGCCGACGAGCAGTACTTC. Translated, it gives CSATGADEQYF.

V usage is TRBV5-1 and J usage is TRBJ1-2, with TRBD1 matching over 7 bases. CDR3 size: 13 residues. The trim removed 4 bases at V and 8 bases at J, leaving 8 bases unmatched. CDR1 and CDR2 (germline): SGHRS, YFSETQ. As DNA, the CDR3 is TGCGCCAGCAGCCCCGACAGGGCGCGGGGCTACACCTTC. Amino acids: CASSPDRARGYTF.

The rearrangement uses TRBV5-5 and TRBJ1-5; D is undetermined. The germline gives CDR1 SGHKS, CDR2 YYEKEE (reference sequence). V lost 4 bases, J lost 11 bases, and 13 bases lay in between. This CDR3 is 12 amino acids long. CDR3 bases: TGTGCCAGCAGCGAGCGGTGGGGAACCCAGCATTTT. Translating gives CASSERWGTQHF.

The chain employs TRBV27 and TRBJ2-3, with 9 bases fitting TRBD2. V was clipped by 6 bases and J by 4 bases; unmatched bases: 5. CDR1 and CDR2 from the germline V gene are MNHEY and SMNVEV (reference sequence). The CDR3 totals 14 residues. CDR3 in DNA: TGTGCCAGCAGGGGACTAGCAAGTGCAGATACGCAGTATTTT. Its translation is CASRGLASADTQYF.

The rearrangement joins TRBV30 to TRBJ2-1; tentative D call: TRBD1 (6 bases). The V and J ends lost 3 bases and 5 bases respectively, with 17 bases between them. CDR3 length equals 15 residues. Germline assignment: CDR1 GTSNPN and CDR2 SVGIG (reference sequence). CDR3 sequence reads: CAWRGRVGTNNEQFF. The CDR3 region has the DNA TGTGCCTGGAGGGGACGAGTAGGGACAAACAATGAGCAGTTCTTC.

The chain employs TRBV6-5 and TRBJ1-2, with a weak D call TRBD1 (5 bases). V lost 2 bases and J 8 bases, leaving 15 bases between the germline ends. This CDR3 comprises 14 residues. Germline CDR1 reads MNHEY; CDR2 reads SVGAGI. CDR3 loop: CASSYVLDTRGYTF. Written as DNA, the CDR3 is TGTGCCAGCAGTTACGTTCTGGACACACGGGGCTACACCTTC.

The chain couples TRBV5-1 to TRBJ2-5; 12 nucleotides agree with TRBD2. The CDR3 has 15 amino acids. V gave up 3 bases and J gave up 11 bases; unmatched junction bases: 11. Germline CDR1 and CDR2: SGHRS and YFSETQ. In DNA, the CDR3 is TGCGCCAGCAGCTCGACTAGCGGGAGTGTGAGAGAGCAGTACTTC. Its protein is CASSSTSGSVREQYF.

The genes are TRBV11-3 and TRBJ1-1; no definite D call. Germline CDR1 SGHNT, CDR2 YENEEA. The CDR3 is 12 residues long. Trimming pared 5 bases from V and 1 base from J, leaving 5 bases between. CDR3 residues: CASSRRNTEAFF. DNA of the CDR3: TGTGCCAGCAGCCGGAGGAACACTGAAGCTTTCTTT.

The genes are TRBV19 and TRBJ2-2; D is unresolved. The CDR3 length is 15 residues. Trimming removed 1 base at V and 1 base at J, with 7 bases between. Germline-derived CDR1 and CDR2 are LNHDA and SQIVND (reference sequence). DNA of the CDR3: TGTGCCAGTAGTATAGGAGCAAAGAACACCGGGGAGCTGTTTTTT. Translated, it gives CASSIGAKNTGELFF. The full variable domain, completed using reference TRBV19 and TRBJ2-2, is DGGITQSPKYLFRKEGQNVTLSCEQNLNHDAMYWYRQDPGQGLRLIYYSQIVNDFQKGDIAEGYSVSREKKESFPLTVTSAQKNPTAFYLCASSIGAKNTGELFFGEGSRLTVL.

This clone was detected only once. The chain has TRBV5-1 and TRBJ2-1; no clear D gene. From germline, CDR1 is SGHRS and CDR2 YFSETQ. V dropped 1 base and J dropped 0 bases, with 8 bases sitting between them. This CDR3 is built from 15 residues. The CDR3 sequence: CASSLRSSSYNEQFF. The CDR3 region has the DNA TGCGCCAGCAGCTTGAGATCGAGCTCCTACAATGAGCAGTTCTTC.

This chain links TRBV5-1 with TRBJ2-5; maybe TRBD1 (6 bases). The DNA end favors TRBJ2-7, so the J call may be wrong. The CDR3 sequence is 14 residues long. From germline, CDR1 is SGHRS and CDR2 YFSETQ. The CDR3 nucleotides are TGCGCCAGCAGCTTGGGACAGGCCAAAACCGAGCAGTACTTC. Amino acids: CASSLGQAKTEQYF.

The chain employs TRBV29-1 and TRBJ2-2; no reliable D call. The V gene lost 2 bases and the J gene lost 5 bases, with 9 bases spanning the gap. CDR1 is SQVTM and CDR2 is ANQGSEA in the germline V gene. The CDR3 spans 13 residues. CDR3 protein: CSVEKTGTGELFF. The CDR3 nucleotides are TGCAGCGTTGAAAAGACGGGTACCGGGGAGCTGTTTTTT.

V usage is TRBV7-8 and J usage is TRBJ2-7, with 7 bases that match TRBD2. V was pared by 4 bases and J by 5 bases, with 11 bases of the junction left unmatched. Germline V gene data show CDR1 as SGHVS and CDR2 as FQNEAQ. The CDR3 is 15 residues long. CDR3 coding DNA: TGTGCCAGCAGCTGGGGGGGAAGCGGAGGGCACGAGCAGTACTTC. It is translated as CASSWGGSGGHEQYF.

This clone was found a few times. The chain links TRBV10-1 to TRBJ2-3, with 13 bases fitting TRBD2. CDR1 and CDR2 from the germline V gene are WNHNN and SYGVQD (reference sequence). This CDR3 comprises 17 residues. V lost 3 bases, J lost 6 bases, and 9 bases stayed unmatched. The CDR3 sequence: CASSDSGTSGKFDTQYF. CDR3 bases: TGCGCCAGCAGTGACTCCGGGACTAGCGGGAAGTTTGATACGCAGTATTTT.

The chain carries TRBV7-9 and TRBJ2-2; maybe TRBD2 (5 bases). Germline CDR1 and CDR2: SEHNR and FQNEAQ (reference sequence). The CDR3 loop spans 18 amino acids. V lost 5 bases and J 5 bases, leaving 24 bases between the germline ends. CDR3 in amino acids: CASSGRLEKYEQTGELFF. The CDR3 DNA reads TGTGCCAGCAGCGGGAGACTTGAAAAATACGAACAGACCGGGGAGCTGTTTTTT. The full variable domain, in which reference TRBV7-9 and TRBJ2-2 provide the parts outside the CDR3, is DTGVSQNPRHKITKRGQNVTFRCDPISEHNRLYWYRQTLGQGPEFLTYFQNEAQLEKSRLLSDRFSAERPKGSFSTLEIQRTEQGDSAMYLCASSGRLEKYEQTGELFFGEGSRLTVL.

The chain joins TRBV21-1 to TRBJ2-3; the D call in the table, TRBD2, was not verified against the DNA. TRBV21-1 is a pseudogene segment. CDR3 length: 19 residues. The CDR3 nucleotides read TGTGCCAGCAGCTCCACGCCTCAAGGGGAGGGGCGGAACACAGATACGCAGTATTTT. Its translation: CASSSTPQGEGRNTDTQYF.

The gene calls are TRBV2 and TRBJ1-2, with 7 bases identical to TRBD1. Germline-derived CDR1 and CDR2 are SNHLY and FYNNEI. The CDR3 sequence is 13 residues long. V shed 2 bases, J shed 7 bases, and the junction held 4 bases outside the gene matches. Here the CDR3 reads CASSETGVGGYTF. The CDR3 DNA reads TGTGCCAGCAGTGAAACAGGGGTCGGTGGCTACACCTTC.

A few counts support this clone. The chain employs TRBV27 and TRBJ2-3; 7 bases fit TRBD2. The CDR3 has 15 amino acids. Germline-derived CDR1 and CDR2 are MNHEY and SMNVEV (reference sequence). V was clipped by 8 bases and J by 6 bases; unmatched bases: 14. The CDR3 nucleotides read TGTGCCAGCGCAGACATGGGACTAAGGCAGGATACGCAGTATTTT. Protein sequence: CASADMGLRQDTQYF.

This clone was seen a single time. The rearrangement links TRBV27 to TRBJ2-7, with 7 bases matching TRBD1. CDR3 size: 15 residues. V shed 3 bases, J shed 0 bases, and the junction held 5 bases outside the gene matches. Per the germline V gene, CDR1 is MNHEY and CDR2 is SMNVEV (reference sequence). CDR3 loop: CASSLPGQSSYEQYF. In DNA, the CDR3 is TGTGCCAGCAGTTTGCCGGGACAGAGCTCCTACGAGCAGTACTTC.

V and J are TRBV7-9 and TRBJ1-1; D is undetermined. This CDR3 has 12 amino acids. Germline lookup yields CDR1 SEHNR and CDR2 FQNEAQ (reference sequence). V lost 11 bases and J lost 5, with 15 bases in between. The CDR3 reads CAGSPLRTEAFF. In nucleotides, the CDR3 is TGTGCCGGAAGCCCCCTGAGGACTGAAGCTTTCTTT.

V gene TRBV27 combines with J gene TRBJ2-1; maybe TRBD1 (6 bases). Germline CDR1 and CDR2: MNHEY and SMNVEV (reference sequence). The CDR3 length is 18 residues. The ends were cut back, 4 bases at V and 0 bases at J, with 19 bases in the middle. Here the CDR3 reads CASSSEARGGYSYNEQFF. In DNA form, the CDR3 reads TGTGCCAGCAGTTCCGAGGCCCGAGGGGGATACTCCTACAATGAGCAGTTCTTC.

V usage is TRBV21-1 and J usage is TRBJ1-3. TRBV21-1 is a known pseudogene. The CDR3 covers 14 residues. The chain's CDR3 is CASSKGGGWNTIYF. In nucleotides, the CDR3 is TGTGCCAGCAGCAAAGGGGGGGGTTGGAACACCATATATTTT.

This chain uses TRBV29-1 with TRBJ1-5; maybe TRBD1 (5 bases). V was cut by 2 bases and J by 4 bases, with 15 bases left in between. CDR3 length: 15 amino acids. Germline CDR1 reads SQVTM; CDR2 reads ANQGSEA. The CDR3 nucleotides read TGCAGCGTTGAACTGGGAGGGGCGAGGAATCAGCCCCAGCATTTT. This encodes CSVELGGARNQPQHF. The full variable domain, completed using reference TRBV29-1 and TRBJ1-5, is SAVISQKPSRDICQRGTSLTIQCQVDSQVTMMFWYRQQPGQSLTLIATANQGSEATYESGFVIDKFPISRPNLTFSTLTVSNMSPEDSSIYLCSVELGGARNQPQHFGDGTRLSIL.

The chain is built from TRBV5-4 and TRBJ1-2; D unclear. This CDR3 region has 12 residues. Per the germline V gene, CDR1 is SGHNT and CDR2 is YYREEE (reference sequence). The V end lost 0 bases, the J end lost 8 bases, and 8 bases lay between the germline ends. CDR3 region: CASSLASLGYTF. The CDR3 DNA reads TGTGCCAGCAGCTTGGCCAGTCTGGGCTACACCTTC.

The V gene is TRBV19, the J gene TRBJ1-2, with D tentatively TRBD1 (6 bases). The CDR3 has 13 residues. Trimming took off 8 bases at V and 4 bases at J, with 14 bases between the two ends. The germline V gene encodes CDR1 LNHDA and CDR2 SQIVND (reference sequence). This CDR3 is CASVGGYFYGYTF. The CDR3 bases are TGTGCCAGTGTAGGGGGATACTTCTATGGCTACACCTTC.